This is a list of T cell receptor beta chains from one sample in a study of blood T cells in healthy people across ages. TCRdb re-derived calls from the 5' RACE reads in MiXCR, one entry per CDR3 protein. Of roughly 1.5 million distinct CDR3 sequences listed, 35% to 45% are singletons. Sequenced: blood. The receptors stem from a woman aged 18-35 years in good health. The CDR3 runs from the conserved cysteine through the conserved F or W. The order of the fields is D gene, J gene, CDR3 length, V gene, CDR3 protein. The D gene is left open where the match is weak.

>-|TRBJ2-1|17|TRBV6-2/TRBV6-3
CASSYNLTGPRRNEQFF
>TRBD2|-|13|TRBV9
CASSATSGSEQYF
>-|TRBJ1-3|13|TRBV7-6
CASSLGTRNTIYF
>-|TRBJ1-5|14|TRBV7-2
CASSKGIGNQPQHF
>-|TRBJ1-5|14|TRBV6-1
CASKRAASNQPQHF
>-|TRBJ2-7|13|TRBV7-2
CASSLAGVDEQYF
>-|TRBJ2-1|12|TRBV12-3/TRBV12-4
CASSVSRAQVFF
>-|TRBJ1-2|15|TRBV7-2
CASSPQGSTNDGYTF
>-|TRBJ2-2|15|TRBV7-9
CASSLGARATGELFF
>TRBD1|TRBJ2-1|13|TRBV13
CASSTDRAHEQFF
>-|TRBJ1-2|12|TRBV9
CASSVSRAGYTF
>TRBD1|TRBJ1-5|15|TRBV20-1
CSARPGQNSNQPQHF
>-|TRBJ1-4|14|TRBV27
CASSLLGSNEKLFF
>TRBD1|TRBJ2-7|16|TRBV10-3
CAISDSGTGDSYEQYF
>-|TRBJ1-2|16|TRBV11-2
CASSLGEYAGKDGYTF
>-|TRBJ2-7|14|TRBV29-1
CSVEDLGRADEQYF
>TRBD2|-|15|TRBV11-2
CASSPLQSGRNEQYF
>TRBD1|TRBJ1-2|14|TRBV6-6
CASSYTGQGNGYTF
>-|TRBJ2-1|12|TRBV12-3/TRBV12-4
CASRLRYNEQFF
>TRBD2|TRBJ2-3|16|TRBV6-1
CASSDQLAGGPDTQYF
>TRBD2|TRBJ2-7|15|TRBV13
CASSLDLAGAYEQYF
>-|TRBJ2-3|13|TRBV7-8
CASSLPRVDTQYF
>-|TRBJ2-1|16|TRBV28
CASSLVFGTMEREQFF
>TRBD1|TRBJ2-1|13|TRBV27
CASGGQNYNEQFF
>TRBD1|TRBJ2-1|16|TRBV11-2
CASRALAGGAYNEQFF
>-|TRBJ2-5|14|TRBV6-1
CASRALQIRDEQYF
>TRBD2|TRBJ2-7|15|TRBV11-2
CASNEGLAGFYEQYF